These 30 T cell receptor beta chains share one sample of origin, sequenced in a study of blood T cell repertoires in acute mononucleosis. The time point: convalescence about 6 months (5-8 months) after acute presentation (visit 7). TCRdb keeps only in-frame clones here, not all; method: immunoSEQ multiplex PCR. The sample has 1,500 to 2,000 clones; about 19% are singletons. This sample comprised EBV YVL epitope tetramer+ CD8+ T cells sorted from PBMCs, obtained during convalescence from infectious mononucleosis. Subset denoted: CD8 T cells binding a tetramer with EBV BRLF1 109-117 peptide (YVL-BR). These receptors originate from a woman aged 18 to 35 with infectious mononucleosis caused by EBV.

The V gene is TRBV29-1, the J gene TRBJ2-1, with a tentative D call TRBD2 (5 bases). V lost 6 bases, J lost 7 bases, and 13 bases lay in between. This CDR3 contains 12 residues. The germline CDR1 and CDR2 sequences are SQVTM and ANQGSEA. CDR3 DNA sequence: TGCAGCGTGAGCCTACTAGGGAATGAGCAGTTCTTC. Protein: CSVSLLGNEQFF.

The chain is built from TRBV11-2 and TRBJ2-1, with D uncertain. CDR3 length equals 11 residues. CDR1 SGHAT and CDR2 FQNNGV come from the germline V gene. The V gene lost 10 bases and the J gene lost 7 bases, with 11 bases spanning the gap. The CDR3 nucleotides read TGTGCCACCAGTGATTGGAATGAGCAGTTCTTC. This sequence encodes CATSDWNEQFF.

As regards this clone: This likely came from a read error, as a far larger clone is one base away. The V and J genes are TRBV6-5 and TRBJ2-1, with TRBD1 identical over 8 bases. Germline CDR1 and CDR2: MNHEY and SVGAGI. V lost 6 bases to trimming and J lost 6 bases; unmatched junction nucleotides: 10. This CDR3 is built from 15 residues. The CDR3 DNA sequence: TGTGCCAGCAGCCCCGACCCGACAGGGGTCAATGAGCAGTTCTTC. It codes for CASSPDPTGVNEQFF.

As concerns this clone: This likely stems from a read error, as it lies one base from a far larger clone. This chain uses TRBV7-2 with TRBJ2-5, with 8 bases identical to TRBD1. The J call is doubtful: the DNA matches TRBJ2-7 better. Germline V gives CDR1 SGHTA, CDR2 FQGNSA. The CDR3 consists of 14 residues. The CDR3 bases are TGTGCCAGCAGCCAGGACAGGGACTCCTACGAGCAGTACTTC. Translation: CASSQDRDSYEQYF.

This clone was counted a few times. This likely came from a read error, as a far larger clone is one base away. The V gene is TRBV11-2, the J gene TRBJ2-1; D is perhaps TRBD2 (6 bases). The CDR3 sequence is 13 residues long. V shed 3 bases and J shed 7 bases, with 10 bases lying between them. The germline gives CDR1 SGHAT, CDR2 FQNNGV. The CDR3 region is CASSFPSVNEQFF. The CDR3 bases are TGTGCCAGCAGCTTCCCTAGCGTGAATGAGCAGTTCTTC.

This clone was picked up many times. The junction departs from the called germline gene at one end, perhaps through a read error. At the DNA level, this CDR3 is encoded by other sequences in the same sample as well. The chain is built from TRBV11-2 and TRBJ2-1; D not certain. Germline CDR1 reads SGHAT; CDR2 reads FQNNGV. This CDR3 is built from 15 residues. The CDR3 DNA reads as TGCGCCAGCAGCCAAGTACCCCGAGACTACAATGAGCAGTTCTTC. It translates to CASSQVPRDYNEQFF.

This clone was seen many times. The CDR3 DNA reads as TGTGCCATCAGCACCGGGACAGGGATCCGCGAAAACATTCAGTACTTC. It translates to CAISTGTGIRENIQYF. The chain links TRBV6-6 to TRBJ2-4, with TRBD1 identical over 9 bases. Germline loops: CDR1 MNHNY, CDR2 SVGAGI (reference sequence). The J segment lost 5 bases and the V segment lost 10 bases, leaving 15 bases of the junction unmatched. This CDR3 spans 16 amino acids.

J is TRBJ2-1 and V is TRBV29-1; D gene unclear. The CDR3 length is 11 residues. From germline, CDR1 is SQVTM and CDR2 ANQGSEA. V lost 5 bases and J lost 10, with 12 bases in between. CDR3 sequence (DNA): TGCAGCGTTAATTCCAGGAGAGAGCAGTTCTTC. Encoded protein: CSVNSRREQFF.

Details on this clone: Germline is not matched at one junction end, which may reflect a read error. This rearrangement joins TRBV10-3 to TRBJ2-7, with TRBD1 as a possible D gene (6 bases). Germline CDR1 is ENHRY and CDR2 is SYGVKD. This CDR3 has 14 amino acids. In nucleotides, the CDR3 is TGTGCCAGCAGTTTAAGAGGGGGTGGGTACGAGCAGTACTTC. Translating it yields CASSLRGGGYEQYF.

The chain recombines TRBV27 with TRBJ2-1, with 12 nucleotides matching TRBD1. V trimming: 9 bases; J trimming: 10 bases; junction bases outside the gene matches: 7. The CDR3 sequence is 13 residues long. The germline CDR1 and CDR2 sequences are MNHEY and SMNVEV (reference sequence). CDR3 protein: CARPGQGAGEQFF. The CDR3 nucleotides are TGTGCCAGACCGGGACAGGGGGCGGGAGAGCAGTTCTTC.

This clone has only a few counts. A read error may account for a junction end that differs from germline. This rearrangement joins TRBV29-1 to TRBJ2-1, with D hard to call. Germline V gives CDR1 SQVTM, CDR2 ANQGSEA. The CDR3 is 13 residues long. The CDR3 coding sequence is TGCTGCGTTTGGCAGGCCCTTTACAATGAGCAGTTCTTC. Translated, it gives CCVWQALYNEQFF.

For this clone: A far larger clone lies a single base away; this is likely a read error. J is TRBJ2-7 and V is TRBV4-3, with D possibly being TRBD1 (5 bases). V gave up 5 bases and J gave up 2 bases, with 13 bases separating them. This CDR3 contains 14 residues. Per the germline V gene, CDR1 is LGHNA and CDR2 is YSLEER. The CDR3 nucleotides are TGCGCCAGCAGCAGGGGTTACCAAACCTACGAGCAGTACTTC. It yields the protein CASSRGYQTYEQYF.

V and J are TRBV11-2 and TRBJ2-7, with D perhaps given as TRBD1 or TRBD2 (7 bases each). The CDR3 spans 14 residues. Germline CDR1 is SGHAT and CDR2 is FQNNGV. V was clipped by 10 bases and J by 2 bases, with 18 bases between them. CDR3 loop: CAIRGGRTTYEQYF. The CDR3 region has the DNA TGTGCCATCAGGGGGGGACGGACGACCTACGAGCAGTACTTC. The full variable domain, rest sourced from reference TRBV11-2 and TRBJ2-7, is EAGVAQSPRYKIIEKRQSVAFWCNPISGHATLYWYQQILGQGPKLLIQFQNNGVVDDSQLPKDRFSAERLKGVDSTLKIQPAKLEDSAVYLCAIRGGRTTYEQYFGPGTRLTVT.

The table lists this clone with a few counts. This rearrangement joins TRBV13 to TRBJ1-2, with D unresolved. Looked up from germline, CDR1 is PRHDT and CDR2 is FYEKMQ (reference sequence). The CDR3 is 11 residues long. Trimming removed 8 bases from V and 4 bases from J, with 8 bases in between. The CDR3 here is CASALGYGYTF. The CDR3 DNA reads as TGTGCCAGCGCGTTGGGCTATGGCTACACCTTC.

By share, this clone ranks as large (0.1 to 1%). The chain has TRBV11-2 and TRBJ2-1; D gene uncertain. The V gene lost 3 bases and the J gene lost 6 bases, with 9 bases spanning the gap. CDR1 and CDR2 (germline): SGHAT, FQNNGV. The CDR3 is 13 residues long. The CDR3 reads CASSFFQFNEQFF. DNA for the CDR3: TGTGCCAGCAGCTTCTTCCAGTTCAATGAGCAGTTCTTC.

This clone was seen only a few times. With a far larger clone one base away, a read error is the likely cause. This chain links TRBV29-1 with TRBJ2-1, with D hard to call. The CDR3 has 13 amino acids. CDR1 SQVTM and CDR2 ANQGSEA come from the germline V gene. The V and J ends lost 4 bases and 6 bases respectively, with 13 bases between them. The CDR3 coding sequence is TGCAGCGTTGGGCAGGCCCTTTTCAATGAGCAGTTCTTC. Protein: CSVGQALFNEQFF.

V and J are TRBV29-1 and TRBJ2-7; 7 nucleotides line up with TRBD1. Germline V gene sequence: CDR1 SQVTM, CDR2 ANQGSEA. The CDR3 covers 15 residues. V shed 3 bases, J shed 4 bases, and the junction held 12 bases outside the gene matches. The CDR3 DNA is TGCAGCGTTGACCTTTCGGGACAGCTCTCGTACGAGCAGTACTTC. Translated: CSVDLSGQLSYEQYF.

Points on this clone: A single base is all that separates this from a far larger clone, so a read error is likely. V gene TRBV5-1 combines with J gene TRBJ2-7; 7 bases fit TRBD1. Unmatched junction bases numbered 11, after V lost 5 bases and J lost 3 bases. The V gene's germline CDR1 is SGHRS and CDR2 YFSETQ. The CDR3 is made up of 15 amino acids. The DNA for the CDR3 is TGCGCCAGCAGTCCGACCGCCGGGACAGACTACGAGCAGTACTTC. This sequence encodes CASSPTAGTDYEQYF.

This clone occurred once. This may come from a read error, since a much larger clone is one base off. The genes are TRBV11-2 and TRBJ2-7; D perhaps matches TRBD2 (7 bases). This CDR3 region has 16 residues. The germline gives CDR1 SGHAT, CDR2 FQNNGV. The ends were cut back, 5 bases at V and 2 bases at J, with 19 bases in the middle. CDR3 DNA: TGTGCCAGCAGCGCTCGGGGCGGGGGCGGGACCTACGAGCAGTACTTC. Amino acid sequence: CASSARGGGGTYEQYF.

This clone has a count of ten or more. V is TRBV28 and J is TRBJ2-1; D call uncertain. V lost 6 bases to trimming and J lost 6 bases, with 12 bases between them. The CDR3 is 13 residues long. Germline V gene data show CDR1 as MDHEN and CDR2 as SYDVKM. The CDR3 sequence is CASSFFQFNEQFF. CDR3 bases: TGTGCCAGCAGCTTCTTCCAGTTCAATGAGCAGTTCTTC.

In its sample, this clone is medium-sized (0.01 to 0.1%). V and J are TRBV11-2 and TRBJ2-1, with 8 bases matching TRBD1. V shed 5 bases and J 6 bases; nucleotides not matched to a gene: 9. CDR3 length: 15 amino acids. Germline V gene lookup returns CDR1 SGHAT and CDR2 FQNNGV. CDR3 region: CASSPDPTGVNEQFF. The CDR3 nucleotides read TGTGCCAGCAGCCCCGACCCGACAGGGGTCAATGAGCAGTTCTTC.

This clone was observed once. This is likely an artifact of a read error, given a far larger clone one base away. Other DNA sequences in this specimen translate into the identical CDR3. The J gene is TRBJ2-1, the V gene TRBV5-1; 9 bases are a match to TRBD2. J lost 10 bases, V lost 2 bases, and 4 bases had no gene match. The CDR3 runs 13 residues. Germline V gene sequence: CDR1 SGHRS, CDR2 YFSETQ. CDR3 sequence (DNA): TGCGCCAGCAGCTTCCCTAGCGGGAACGAGCAGTTCTTC. This translates into CASSFPSGNEQFF.

This clone was recorded at least ten times. This likely came from a read error, as a far larger clone is one base away. The identical CDR3 is also encoded by other nucleotide sequences in the sample. The V call is TRBV7-9, the J call TRBJ2-1; the D is unclear. There are 15 residues in the CDR3. CDR1 and CDR2 from the germline V gene are SEHNR and FQNEAQ (reference sequence). The V gene lost 5 bases and the J gene lost 3 bases, with 14 bases spanning the gap. The CDR3: CASSQVPRDYNEQFF. The CDR3, as DNA: TGTGCCAGCAGCCAAGTACCCCGAGACTACAATGAGCAGTTCTTC.

Sample share makes this clone large. Here the CDR3 reads CASSPGTSTDTQYF. The CDR3, as DNA: TGTGCCAGCAGCCCAGGGACTAGCACAGATACGCAGTATTTT. V is TRBV11-2 and J is TRBJ2-3; D is possibly TRBD2 (6 bases). Germline CDR1 SGHAT, CDR2 FQNNGV. This CDR3 is 14 amino acids long. The V gene lost 5 bases and the J gene lost 0 bases, with 9 bases spanning the gap.

Points on this clone: A much more abundant neighbour one base away suggests this may be a read error. CDR3 DNA sequence: TGTGCCAGCAGCCAAACCCCGACAGGGGCGGACGAGCAGTACTTC. Its protein is CASSQTPTGADEQYF. The chain is built from TRBV7-3 and TRBJ2-4; the match to TRBD1 covers 8 bases. The end of the DNA aligns better with TRBJ2-7, so the J call may be wrong. Germline loops: CDR1 SGHTA, CDR2 FQGTGA. CDR3 length: 15 amino acids.

The genes are TRBV6-5 and TRBJ1-5, with D hard to call. Trimming removed 5 bases at V and 7 bases at J, with 12 bases between. From germline, CDR1 is MNHEY and CDR2 SVGAGI. The CDR3 sequence is 13 residues long. CDR3 loop: CASSLLDGQPQHF. In DNA form, the CDR3 reads TGTGCCAGCAGTCTCCTAGACGGGCAGCCCCAGCATTTT.

This clone was observed a handful of times. This is likely an artifact of a read error, given a far larger clone one base away. The DNA for the CDR3 is TGTGCCAGCCTTTCCTTGGCCGGCGAGCAGTTCTTC. This codes for CASLSLAGEQFF. The chain uses TRBV27 and TRBJ2-1; the D is unclear. Trimming shortened V by 8 bases and J by 10 bases, and 15 bases separated the two germline ends. Germline V gene data show CDR1 as MNHEY and CDR2 as SMNVEV (reference sequence). The length of the CDR3 is 12 residues.

This clone was found a few times. This likely stems from a read error, as it lies one base from a far larger clone. This sequence joins TRBV7-7 and TRBJ2-7, with D tentatively TRBD1 (6 bases). This CDR3 spans 15 amino acids. Germline CDR1 reads SSHAT; CDR2 reads FNYEAQ (reference sequence). The chain's CDR3 is CASSQEGQLSYEQYF. The DNA of the CDR3 is TGCGCCAGCAGCCAAGAAGGACAGCTCTCGTACGAGCAGTACTTC.

This clone was counted ten times or more. A read error is likely here: a far larger clone is one base away. Other DNA sequences in this sample translate to the same CDR3. The rearrangement uses TRBV5-4 and TRBJ2-7; weak D call: TRBD1 (6 bases). The V and J ends lost 4 bases and 4 bases respectively, with 18 bases between them. Looked up from germline, CDR1 is SGHNT and CDR2 is YYREEE (reference sequence). The length of the CDR3 is 15 residues. The CDR3 DNA sequence: TGTGCCAGCAGCCAAGAAGGACAGCTCTCGTACGAGCAGTACTTC. Translation gives CASSQEGQLSYEQYF.

Points on this clone: A much larger clone lies a single base off, so this may be a read error. V usage is TRBV23-1 and J usage is TRBJ2-7; 8 nucleotides line up with TRBD1. TRBV23-1 is flagged as an ORF with uncertain function. The CDR3 has 15 amino acids. CDR3 nucleotide sequence: TGTGCCAGCAGCCAAACCCCGACAGGGGCGGACGAGCAGTACTTC. Residues: CASSQTPTGADEQYF.